This TCR beta chain was identified during a study of neurological immune-mediated disorders. CDR1 is DFQATT and CDR2 is SNEGSKA in the germline V gene (reference sequence). V was trimmed by 5 bases and J by 3 bases, leaving 8 bases between them. This CDR3 comprises 11 residues. Via MiXCR, TCRdb re-called the 5' RACE reads, giving one row per CDR3 protein. The repertoire holds 55,000 to 70,000 distinct CDR3 sequences, with 4% to 5.5% as singletons. Whole-study results and caveats: Multiple sclerosis, the disease with the least TCR clonal expansion, fell below healthy controls, whereas HTLV-1-associated myelopathy showed the most.

Worth noting for this clonotype: What it recognizes is unknown.

The V gene is TRBV20-1, the J gene TRBJ2-7, with D uncertain. Sequences were obtained from PBMCs. This receptor was obtained from a woman in her forties or fifties with multiple sclerosis. The CDR3 DNA reads TGCAGTGCTTACCAAAACTACGAGCAGTACTTC. As protein: CSAYQNYEQYF.